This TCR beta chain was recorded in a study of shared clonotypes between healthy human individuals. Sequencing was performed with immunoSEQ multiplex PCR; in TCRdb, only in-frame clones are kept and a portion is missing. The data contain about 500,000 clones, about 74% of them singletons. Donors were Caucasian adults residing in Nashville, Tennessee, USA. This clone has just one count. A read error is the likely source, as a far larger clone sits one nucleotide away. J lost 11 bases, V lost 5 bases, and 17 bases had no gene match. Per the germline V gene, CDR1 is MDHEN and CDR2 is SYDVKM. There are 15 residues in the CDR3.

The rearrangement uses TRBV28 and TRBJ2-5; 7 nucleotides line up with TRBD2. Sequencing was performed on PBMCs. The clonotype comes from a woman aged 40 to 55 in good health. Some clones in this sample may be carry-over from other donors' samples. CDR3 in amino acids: CASSTPAGGTHGQYF. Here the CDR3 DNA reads TGTGCCAGCAGTACTCCCGCCGGGGGGACCCATGGGCAGTACTTC.